The 16 T cell receptor beta chains presented below share a single source sample, sequenced in a study of cytomegalovirus exposure and HLA in healthy donors. The PCR contained 60 Vbeta and 13 Jbeta primers. Sequencing used immunoSEQ multiplex PCR; TCRdb keeps in-frame clones, though not all of them. The sample has about 150,000 clones, over 70% seen once. The specimen sequenced was PBMCs. These receptors came from a man aged 30-40 years in good health and CMV-seronegative.

The chain carries TRBV7-2 and TRBJ2-5; 7 bases are shared with TRBD2. With 5 bases clipped from V and 0 bases from J, the junction kept 6 bases outside the gene matches. Germline V gives CDR1 SGHTA, CDR2 FQGNSA. This CDR3 contains 15 residues. This chain's CDR3 is CASSPLTSDQETQYF. The CDR3 DNA reads as TGTGCCAGCAGCCCGCTAACTAGCGACCAAGAGACCCAGTACTTC. Combining the CDR3 with reference TRBV7-2 and TRBJ2-5 gives the whole variable domain GAGVSQSPSNKVTEKGKDVELRCDPISGHTALYWYRQSLGQGLEFLIYFQGNSAPDKSGLPSDRFSAERTGGSVSTLTIQRTQQEDSAVYLCASSPLTSDQETQYFGPGTRLLVL.

This sequence joins TRBV7-9 and TRBJ2-3; maybe TRBD2 (6 bases). V was pared by 5 bases and J by 4 bases, with 13 bases between. The CDR3 totals 14 residues. CDR1 is SEHNR, CDR2 FQNEAQ, per germline (reference sequence). The CDR3 loop reads CASSRTGVADTQYF. CDR3 DNA: TGTGCCAGCAGCCGCACGGGGGTGGCAGATACGCAGTATTTT. Full variable domain (rest looked up from reference TRBV7-9 and TRBJ2-3): DTGVSQNPRHKITKRGQNVTFRCDPISEHNRLYWYRQTLGQGPEFLTYFQNEAQLEKSRLLSDRFSAERPKGSFSTLEIQRTEQGDSAMYLCASSRTGVADTQYFGPGTRLTVL.

The chain joins TRBV28 to TRBJ2-3, with 9 bases matching TRBD2. Germline values: CDR1 MDHEN, CDR2 SYDVKM. V shed 7 bases, J shed 5 bases, and the junction held 10 bases outside the gene matches. This CDR3 is 15 amino acids long. The CDR3 sequence is CASKAGGPYLDTQYF. In nucleotides, the CDR3 is TGTGCCAGCAAGGCGGGAGGGCCCTACCTAGATACGCAGTATTTT.

The chain has TRBV5-1 and TRBJ2-7; possibly TRBD1 for D (5 bases). V lost 4 bases and J lost 7, with 21 bases in between. From germline, CDR1 is SGHRS and CDR2 YFSETQ. This CDR3 spans 15 amino acids. CDR3 nucleotides: TGCGCCAGCAGCGACCGATGGCAGGGCTCCCGTGAGCAGTACTTC. Residues: CASSDRWQGSREQYF.

This rearrangement joins TRBV7-2 to TRBJ1-2; D might be TRBD1 (6 bases). The CDR3 covers 16 residues. V lost 5 bases to trimming and J lost 8 bases, with 24 bases between them. Germline lookup yields CDR1 SGHTA and CDR2 FQGNSA. The CDR3 reads CASSPDLGGGRAGYTF. Written as DNA, the CDR3 is TGTGCCAGCAGCCCCGATTTGGGCGGGGGCCGGGCGGGCTACACCTTC.

The chain employs TRBV2 and TRBJ1-3; possibly TRBD1 for D (6 bases). V was pared by 6 bases and J by 0 bases, with 15 bases between. Per the germline V gene, CDR1 is SNHLY and CDR2 is FYNNEI. The CDR3 has 16 residues. CDR3 residues: CASSVSTGLSGNTIYF. The CDR3 DNA sequence: TGTGCCAGCAGCGTAAGCACAGGGCTCTCTGGAAACACCATATATTTT.

The chain combines TRBV19 with TRBJ2-5, with a possible D match to TRBD1 (6 bases). The J call may be wrong; the DNA end is better matched by TRBJ2-7. This CDR3 has 15 amino acids. CDR1 and CDR2 from the germline V gene are LNHDA and SQIVND (reference sequence). Here the CDR3 DNA reads TGTGCCAGTAGTATGGGGACAAGAGGGTCGGGCGAGCAGTACTTC. Its translation: CASSMGTRGSGEQYF.

The chain couples TRBV28 to TRBJ1-1; D might be TRBD1 (6 bases). V shed 1 base and J shed 3 bases, with 6 bases lying between them. Looked up from germline, CDR1 is MDHEN and CDR2 is SYDVKM. This CDR3 has 13 amino acids. CDR3 nucleotides: TGTGCCAGCAGTTTATACAGGGACACTGAAGCTTTCTTT. It yields the protein CASSLYRDTEAFF. Full variable domain (outside the CDR3, taken from reference TRBV28 and TRBJ1-1): DVKVTQSSRYLVKRTGEKVFLECVQDMDHENMFWYRQDPGLGLRLIYFSYDVKMKEKGDIPEGYSVSREKKERFSLILESASTNQTSMYLCASSLYRDTEAFFGQGTRLTVV.

The J gene is TRBJ2-1, the V gene TRBV10-3, with 11 positions matching TRBD2. The CDR3 consists of 14 residues. J lost 9 bases, V lost 4 bases, and 5 bases had no gene match. Germline V CDR1 and CDR2: ENHRY, SYGVKD. Here the CDR3 reads CAISVTSGRGEQFF. The DNA of the CDR3 is TGTGCCATCAGTGTAACTAGCGGGAGAGGTGAGCAGTTCTTC.

CDR3 DNA sequence: TGTGCCAGCAGAGGGGACAGGGGGCTTTTTGAGCAGTTCTTC. Its translation: CASRGDRGLFEQFF. The gene calls are TRBV2 and TRBJ2-1; 12 bases map to TRBD1. Trimming cost V 6 bases and J 9 bases; bases outside gene matches: 6. CDR1 and CDR2 (germline): SNHLY, FYNNEI. The CDR3 extends over 14 amino acids. Drawing the rest from reference TRBV2 and TRBJ2-1, the complete variable domain is EPEVTQTPSHQVTQMGQEVILRCVPISNHLYFYWYRQILGQKVEFLVSFYNNEISEKSEIFDDQFSVERPDGSNFTLKIRSTKLEDSAMYFCASRGDRGLFEQFFGPGTRLTVL.

The rearrangement links TRBV5-4 to TRBJ2-7, with 7 bases aligning to TRBD2. The V segment lost 4 bases and the J segment 7 bases; nucleotides outside the gene matches: 17. Germline CDR1 reads SGHNT; CDR2 reads YYREEE (reference sequence). The CDR3 is made up of 16 amino acids. CDR3 coding DNA: TGTGCCAGCAGCCAACCTCGGGGCGGGGGTATGGGAGAGCAGTACTTC. It specifies CASSQPRGGGMGEQYF.

As for this clone: Mismatch with germline at one junction end may stem from a read error. This sequence joins TRBV7-7 and TRBJ2-5; 7 nucleotides match TRBD1. The germline gives CDR1 SSHAT, CDR2 FNYEAQ (reference sequence). CDR3 size: 14 residues. This chain's CDR3 is CASSSTGVGETQYF. The CDR3 coding sequence is TGTGCTAGCAGTTCTACAGGGGTGGGGGAGACCCAGTACTTC.

This rearrangement joins TRBV27 to TRBJ1-2; possibly TRBD1 for D (5 bases). This CDR3 is built from 13 residues. Germline CDR1 and CDR2: MNHEY and SMNVEV (reference sequence). Trimming took off 8 bases at V and 4 bases at J, with 14 bases between the two ends. The CDR3 DNA follows: TGTGCCAGCCGGACTACGGGGGTCTATGGCTACACCTTC. This gives the protein CASRTTGVYGYTF.

V usage is TRBV18 and J usage is TRBJ2-7; 9 nucleotides align to TRBD1. With 6 bases clipped from V and 5 bases from J, the junction kept 8 bases outside the gene matches. Germline lookup yields CDR1 KGHSH and CDR2 LQKENI. CDR3 size: 14 residues. This chain's CDR3 is CASSLGQGINEQYF. The CDR3 DNA is TGTGCCAGCTCGCTGGGACAGGGCATCAACGAGCAGTACTTC.

This clone was observed a handful of times. The rearrangement joins TRBV7-9 to TRBJ2-2; perhaps TRBD2 as D (5 bases). Per the germline V gene, CDR1 is SEHNR and CDR2 is FQNEAQ (reference sequence). The CDR3 is made up of 14 amino acids. V was shortened by 3 bases and J by 5 bases, with 10 bases between the two germline ends. The CDR3 region has the DNA TGTGCCAGCAGCTTGGCCGCGGGTACCGGGGAGCTGTTTTTT. This codes for CASSLAAGTGELFF.

The chain recombines TRBV6-5 with TRBJ2-1; D remains unclear. CDR3 length: 13 amino acids. Per germline, CDR1 MNHEY and CDR2 SVGAGI. V was pared by 0 bases and J by 10 bases, with 10 bases between. The CDR3 bases are TGTGCCAGCAGTTACTCATTCGCGCGAGAGCAGTTCTTC. Translating gives CASSYSFAREQFF.